This TCR beta chain was identified in a study of blood T cell repertoires in COVID-19. About the study: Researchers got acute and convalescent COVID-19 samples from the United States, Italy and Spain. PBMCs, B-cell-depleted T cells, or T cells were the source of the cDNA or gDNA that made up the material.

The authors' processing: How many nucleated cells were present was estimated from reference gene primer amplification. Using immunoSEQ multiplex PCR, the repertoire was profiled, and TCRdb retains in-frame clones only, with some absent. That table gives V, J and clone size, and the DNA gave D and trimming. The table includes 150,000 to 200,000 clones, 86% detected once. The sequence came from an elderly woman in a cohort sampled during active or convalescent COVID-19. The sequenced sample was peripheral blood.

Here the CDR3 DNA reads TGTGCCAGCAGCGTGGACAGTCCCAATGAAAAACTGTTTTTT. This sequence encodes CASSVDSPNEKLFF. The gene calls are TRBV5-6 and TRBJ1-4, with a possible D match to TRBD1 (6 bases). CDR1 and CDR2 from the germline V gene are SGHDT and YYEEEE. The CDR3 totals 14 residues. The V end lost 4 bases, the J end lost 5 bases, and 12 bases lay between the germline ends.